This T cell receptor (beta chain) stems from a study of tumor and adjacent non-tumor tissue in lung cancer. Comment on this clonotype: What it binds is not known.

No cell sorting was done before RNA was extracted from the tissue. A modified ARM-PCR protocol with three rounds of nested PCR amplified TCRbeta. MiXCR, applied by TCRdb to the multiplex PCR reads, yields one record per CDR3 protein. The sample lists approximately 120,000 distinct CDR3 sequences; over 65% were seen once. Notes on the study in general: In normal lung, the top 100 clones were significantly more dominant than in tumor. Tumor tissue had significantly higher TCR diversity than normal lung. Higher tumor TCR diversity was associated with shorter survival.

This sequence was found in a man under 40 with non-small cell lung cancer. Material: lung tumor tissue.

The CDR3 protein is CASSTRQMNTEAFF. The DNA of the CDR3 is TGTGCCAGCAGCACGCGACAGATGAACACTGAAGCTTTCTTT. The chain joins TRBV7-8 to TRBJ1-1; D may be TRBD1 (5 bases). The V end lost 5 bases, the J end lost 0 bases, and 10 bases lay between the germline ends. The CDR3 totals 14 residues. Germline CDR1 reads SGHVS; CDR2 reads FQNEAQ.